Each of the 15 T cell receptor beta chains below was sequenced from the same sample in a study of a mutant IDH1 vaccine in newly diagnosed glioma. Clones were sequenced by immunoSEQ multiplex PCR, and TCRdb holds only the in-frame ones, with some missing. This table has over 30,000 clones, over 60% appearing once. This sample's time point: baseline, week 1 (first vaccination visit). As to treatment: pre-vaccination baseline after standard-of-care therapy. The sequencing used peripheral blood mononuclear cells (PBMCs), collected from a glioma patient treated with radiotherapy, temozolomide or both. The receptor source for this set is a middle-aged man with glioma. Some clones in this sample may be carry-over from other donors' samples.

The chain has TRBV7-9 and TRBJ1-4; 11 bases map to TRBD1. The V and J ends lost 5 bases and 1 base, in that order; junction bases with no gene match: 6. CDR1 and CDR2 (germline): SEHNR, FQNEAQ (reference sequence). The CDR3 runs to 17 residues. CDR3 in DNA: TGTGCCAGCAGCCAGAAGGACAGGGGGCTAACTAATGAAAAACTGTTTTTT. It codes for CASSQKDRGLTNEKLFF.

The rearrangement joins TRBV2 to TRBJ1-1; possible D gene TRBD1, 5 bases. V dropped 4 bases and J dropped 0 bases, with 9 bases sitting between them. CDR1 and CDR2 from the germline V gene are SNHLY and FYNNEI. The CDR3 covers 14 residues. CDR3 residues: CASSVPGLNTEAFF. Written as DNA, the CDR3 is TGTGCCAGCAGTGTCCCAGGGTTGAACACTGAAGCTTTCTTT.

The V gene is TRBV25-1, the J gene TRBJ1-5; D is perhaps TRBD1 (6 bases). CDR3 length: 15 residues. In germline, CDR1 is MGHDK, CDR2 SYGVNS. V was pared by 6 bases and J by 3 bases, with 15 bases between. CDR3 loop: CASRQSGGVNQPQHF. CDR3 DNA: TGTGCCAGCAGGCAGTCGGGGGGCGTCAATCAGCCCCAGCATTTT. Together with reference TRBV25-1 and TRBJ1-5, the CDR3 gives the full variable domain: EADIYQTPRYLVIGTGKKITLECSQTMGHDKMYWYQQDPGMELHLIHYSYGVNSTEKGDLSSESTVSRIRTEHFPLTLESARPSHTSQYLCASRQSGGVNQPQHFGDGTRLSIL.

This clone was picked up one time. The gene calls are TRBV29-1 and TRBJ2-3; D is ambiguous. Trimming cost V 4 bases and J 1 base, with 3 bases left between them. Germline-derived CDR1 and CDR2 are SQVTM and ANQGSEA. The CDR3 runs 11 residues. CDR3 sequence: CSVVGTDTQYF. In DNA form, the CDR3 reads TGCAGCGTTGTGGGCACAGATACGCAGTATTTT.

The chain links TRBV30 to TRBJ1-4, with D uncertain. V was clipped by 1 base and J by 10 bases, with 10 bases between them. Per the germline V gene, CDR1 is GTSNPN and CDR2 is SVGIG (reference sequence). CDR3 length: 12 residues. This CDR3 is CAWSDGEAKLFF. In nucleotides, the CDR3 is TGTGCCTGGAGTGACGGGGAGGCAAAACTGTTTTTT.

The V gene is TRBV28, the J gene TRBJ1-1, with D tentatively TRBD1 (6 bases). Germline V gene data show CDR1 as MDHEN and CDR2 as SYDVKM. Trimming stripped 3 bases from V and 0 bases from J, with 11 bases between. CDR3 size: 15 residues. CDR3 nucleotide sequence: TGTGCCAGCAGTTTTTCGGACAGATTGAACACTGAAGCTTTCTTT. Translated, it gives CASSFSDRLNTEAFF. The full variable domain, with the rest looked up from reference TRBV28 and TRBJ1-1, is DVKVTQSSRYLVKRTGEKVFLECVQDMDHENMFWYRQDPGLGLRLIYFSYDVKMKEKGDIPEGYSVSREKKERFSLILESASTNQTSMYLCASSFSDRLNTEAFFGQGTRLTVV.

The chain is built from TRBV2 and TRBJ1-2; D might be TRBD1 (6 bases). Germline lookup yields CDR1 SNHLY and CDR2 FYNNEI. V shed 7 bases and J shed 7 bases, with 19 bases lying between them. This CDR3 contains 14 residues. The CDR3 here is CASKGGRGFGGYTF. The CDR3 DNA is TGTGCCAGCAAAGGTGGCAGGGGATTTGGTGGCTACACCTTC.

The chain recombines TRBV28 with TRBJ2-7; TRBD2 matches at 7 bases. The CDR3 contains 14 residues. The V segment lost 7 bases and the J segment 1 base; nucleotides outside the gene matches: 7. Looked up from germline, CDR1 is MDHEN and CDR2 is SYDVKM. CDR3 coding DNA: TGTGCCAGCACCTTCATGGGAGGGTCCTACGAGCAGTACTTC. Its protein is CASTFMGGSYEQYF. Full variable domain (remainder filled in from reference TRBV28 and TRBJ2-7): DVKVTQSSRYLVKRTGEKVFLECVQDMDHENMFWYRQDPGLGLRLIYFSYDVKMKEKGDIPEGYSVSREKKERFSLILESASTNQTSMYLCASTFMGGSYEQYFGPGTRLTVT.

V usage is TRBV7-2 and J usage is TRBJ1-6; no clear D. CDR3 length equals 14 residues. Germline CDR1 and CDR2: SGHTA and FQGNSA. The V end lost 5 bases, the J end lost 8 bases, and 13 bases lay between the germline ends. CDR3 protein: CASSPLPLHSPLHF. In DNA, the CDR3 is TGTGCCAGCAGCCCGCTACCCTTACATTCACCCCTCCACTTT.

This clone is deemed medium-sized. The V gene is TRBV6-5, the J gene TRBJ2-5; D is perhaps TRBD1 (6 bases). The germline gives CDR1 MNHEY, CDR2 SVGAGI. V shed 0 bases and J shed 5 bases, with 13 bases lying between them. This CDR3 spans 15 amino acids. The CDR3 nucleotides are TGTGCCAGCAGTTACTCTGAACAGGGTGGGGAGACCCAGTACTTC. It yields the protein CASSYSEQGGETQYF.

V gene TRBV2 combines with J gene TRBJ1-5; 7 bases are a match to TRBD1. V dropped 6 bases and J dropped 7; count of bases not matched to a gene: 6. The germline CDR1 and CDR2 sequences are SNHLY and FYNNEI. The CDR3 is 13 residues long. CDR3 nucleotides: TGTGCCAGCAGAGAGGGGGCGCGGCAGCCCCAGCATTTT. Translated, it gives CASREGARQPQHF.

The rearrangement links TRBV29-1 to TRBJ2-1; D is perhaps TRBD1 (6 bases). The CDR3 consists of 14 residues. Germline CDR1 SQVTM, CDR2 ANQGSEA. The CDR3 region is CSGVAGDAYNEQFF. The CDR3 nucleotides are TGCAGTGGAGTTGCAGGGGACGCCTACAATGAGCAGTTCTTC.

The chain employs TRBV2 and TRBJ2-7; possible D gene TRBD1, 5 bases. V was shortened by 8 bases and J by 1 base, with 15 bases between the two germline ends. The CDR3 sequence is 14 residues long. Germline V lookup: CDR1 SNHLY, CDR2 FYNNEI. As DNA, the CDR3 is TGTGCCAGCTCCGTGACAGTTCTTTCCTACGAGCAGTACTTC. Its protein product is CASSVTVLSYEQYF.

The CDR3 region is CASSIGGSRSYNEQFF. DNA for the CDR3: TGTGCCAGTAGTATAGGCGGGAGTAGGTCCTACAATGAGCAGTTCTTC. The rearrangement joins TRBV19 to TRBJ2-1; 7 nucleotides agree with TRBD2. Germline-derived CDR1 and CDR2 are LNHDA and SQIVND (reference sequence). The CDR3 contains 16 residues. Unmatched junction bases numbered 4, after V lost 1 base and J lost 1 base.

J is TRBJ1-5 and V is TRBV12-5; a weak D match, TRBD1 (5 bases). V was shortened by 4 bases and J by 7 bases, with 11 bases between the two germline ends. Germline CDR1 reads LGHNT; CDR2 reads FRNRAP. The CDR3 sequence is 13 residues long. This CDR3 is CASGSPGLQPQHF. CDR3 sequence (DNA): TGTGCTAGTGGTTCCCCAGGGTTGCAGCCCCAGCATTTT.